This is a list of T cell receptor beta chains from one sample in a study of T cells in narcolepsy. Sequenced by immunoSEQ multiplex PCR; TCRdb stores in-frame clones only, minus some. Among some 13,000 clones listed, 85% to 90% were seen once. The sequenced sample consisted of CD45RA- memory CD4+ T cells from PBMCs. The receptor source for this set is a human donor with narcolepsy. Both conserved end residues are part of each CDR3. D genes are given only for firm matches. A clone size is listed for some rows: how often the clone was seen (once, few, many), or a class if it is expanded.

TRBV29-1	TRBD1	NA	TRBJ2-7	TGCAGCGTTTATACCGGGACAGGGGGAAACGAGCAGTACTTC	CSVYTGTGGNEQYF
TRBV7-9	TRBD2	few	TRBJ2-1	TGTGCCAGCAGCTCTTCCGGGACTAGCGGGAGTATTGAGCAGTTCTTC	CASSSSGTSGSIEQFF
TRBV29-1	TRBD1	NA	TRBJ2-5	TGCAGCGTTGAAGGAAGGCAGGGGGCTGAGACCCAGTACTTC	CSVEGRQGAETQYF
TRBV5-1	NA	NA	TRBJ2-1	TGCGCCAGCAGCACCCAGGGCCTCTCCTACAATGAGCAGTTCTTC	CASSTQGLSYNEQFF
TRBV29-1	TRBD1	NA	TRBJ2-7	TGCAGCGCCGCAGGGACAGGGGACAACGAGCAGTACTTC	CSAAGTGDNEQYF
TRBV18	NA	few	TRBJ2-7	TGTGCCAGCTCACCGCTCCCAGGGGACTACGAGCAGTACTTC	CASSPLPGDYEQYF
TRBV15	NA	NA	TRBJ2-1	TGTGCCACCAGCAGAGACGTTTTGGGAGGCTCCTACAATGAGCAGTTCTTC	CATSRDVLGGSYNEQFF
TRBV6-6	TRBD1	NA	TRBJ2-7	TGTGCCAGCAGTTCCTCCGGGACAGTCACCGAGCAGTACTTC	CASSSSGTVTEQYF
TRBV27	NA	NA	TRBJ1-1	TGTGCCAGCAGTTTAACGTGGTCTCAGGGTTACGTCACTGAAGCTTTCTTT	CASSLTWSQGYVTEAFF
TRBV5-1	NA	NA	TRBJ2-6	TGCGCCAGCAGCTTACAGTTCTCTGGGGCCAACGTCCTGACTTTC	CASSLQFSGANVLTF
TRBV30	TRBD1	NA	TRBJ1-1	TGTGCCTGGATTCGGGGACAGGGGAATACTGAAGCTTTCTTT	CAWIRGQGNTEAFF
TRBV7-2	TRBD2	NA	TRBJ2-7	TGTGCCAGCAGCTCCCCAGGGGCGGGAGGGTACCACGAGCAGTACTTC	CASSSPGAGGYHEQYF
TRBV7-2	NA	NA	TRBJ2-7	TGTGCCAGCAGCTTACGGGGGTCGGCAGCTGGGTACGAGCAGTACTTC	CASSLRGSAAGYEQYF
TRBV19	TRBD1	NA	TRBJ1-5	TGTGCCAGTAGTACTTCTCCGGGACAGTCCGTTGCGCAGCCCCAGCATTTT	CASSTSPGQSVAQPQHF
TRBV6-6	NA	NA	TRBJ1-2	TGTGCCAGCCGTCCCGGGGGGCAGGCTCAGGGCTACACCTTC	CASRPGGQAQGYTF
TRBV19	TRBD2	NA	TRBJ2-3	TGTGCCAGTAGTACCAGTGGACTAGCGGCCCGTCACGCAACGCAGTATTTT	CASSTSGLAARHATQYF
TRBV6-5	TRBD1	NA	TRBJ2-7	TGTGCCAGCAGGGACCAGGGCGGACAGGTCGAGCAGTACTTC	CASRDQGGQVEQYF
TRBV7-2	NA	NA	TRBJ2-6	TGTGCCAGCAGCCGGCGACCCAGAGACGACAAAGGTCGGGCCAACGTCCTGACTTTC	CASSRRPRDDKGRANVLTF
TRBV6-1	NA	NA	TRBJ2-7	TGTGCCAGCAATCGCCCTAACGTCCTCGAGCAGTACTTC	CASNRPNVLEQYF
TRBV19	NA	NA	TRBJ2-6	TGTGCCACTACGAGGGCTTTTGGGGCCAACGTCCTGACTTTC	CATTRAFGANVLTF
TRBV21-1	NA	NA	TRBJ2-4	TGTGCCAGCAGCCAGAATCGACTAGCGGGGCATACCCTAGCCAAAAACATTCAGTACTTC	CASSQNRLAGHTLAKNIQYF
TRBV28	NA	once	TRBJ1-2	TGTGCCAGCAGTCCCGTCCTAGGCGACGGATATGGCTACACCTTC	CASSPVLGDGYGYTF
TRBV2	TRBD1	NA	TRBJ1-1	TGTGCCAGCAGGGACAGGGGGGGATCGAACACTGAAGCTTTCTTT	CASRDRGGSNTEAFF
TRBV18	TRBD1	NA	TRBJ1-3	TGTGCCAGCTCACCACCGGCGACAGGGGCTAGAAACACCATATATTTT	CASSPPATGARNTIYF
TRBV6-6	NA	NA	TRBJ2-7	TGTGCCAGCAGTACAGGTTTACAAGCCTACGAGCAGTACTTC	CASSTGLQAYEQYF
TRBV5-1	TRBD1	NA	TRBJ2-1	TGCGCCAGCAGCTCGACAGGGGGGGGATACAATGAGCAGTTCTTC	CASSSTGGGYNEQFF
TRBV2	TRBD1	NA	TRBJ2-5	TGTGCCAGCAAAAGGGACAGGGGGCTTCGAGAGACCCAGTACTTC	CASKRDRGLRETQYF
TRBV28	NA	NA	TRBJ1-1	TGTGCCAGCAGTAGGGGTGGGGGGGAAGCTTTCTTT	CASSRGGGEAFF
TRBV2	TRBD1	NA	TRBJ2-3	TGTGCCAGCAGTGTGGGGACAGCCACAGATACGCAGTATTTT	CASSVGTATDTQYF